This is a list of T cell receptor beta chains from one sample in a study of naive and memory T cell subsets. TCRdb processed the UMI-ligation and nested PCR reads anew with MiXCR; each CDR3 protein has one entry. This table has approximately 30,000 distinct CDR3 sequences, over 4% appearing once. The sequencing sample was made of blood. These receptors were collected from an adult in good health. Both conserved end residues are part of each CDR3. The order of the fields is J gene, clone size, V gene, D gene, CDR3 protein, CDR3 DNA. A D gene is named only where the DNA matches it firmly. Not all rows give a size; the values are once, few, many and, for expanded clones, a class.

TRBJ2-1 | few | TRBV19 | . | CASRRAFGSYNEQFF | TGTGCCAGTAGGCGGGCTTTCGGATCCTACAATGAGCAGTTCTTC
TRBJ2-1 | many | TRBV18 | TRBD2 | CASSPPMGGLSSYNEQFF | TGTGCCAGCTCACCACCGATGGGAGGGCTGAGCTCCTACAATGAGCAGTTCTTC
TRBJ2-7 | many | TRBV10-3 | . | CAIRGHRQGHEQYF | TGTGCCATCAGGGGGCATCGTCAGGGCCACGAGCAGTACTTC
TRBJ2-2 | . | TRBV19 | . | CASSIGRGVAGELFF | TGTGCCAGTAGTATCGGCAGGGGGGTAGCCGGGGAGCTGTTTTTT
TRBJ2-1 | many | TRBV29-1 | . | CSVVTYNEQFF | TGCAGCGTTGTTACCTACAATGAGCAGTTCTTC
TRBJ1-1 | many | TRBV5-1 | . | CASSLAVRNTEAFF | TGCGCCAGCAGCTTGGCTGTACGGAACACTGAAGCTTTCTTT
TRBJ2-5 | few | TRBV15 | TRBD2 | CATSLAGVSQETQYF | TGTGCCACCAGTCTTGCGGGAGTGTCACAAGAGACCCAGTACTTC
TRBJ2-7 | many | TRBV28 | TRBD1 | CASSSSGTDPYEQYF | TGTGCCAGCAGTTCTTCCGGGACAGACCCCTACGAGCAGTACTTC
TRBJ1-1 | few | TRBV12-3/TRBV12-4 | . | CASTPRVNTEAFF | TGTGCCAGCACTCCCCGGGTCAACACTGAAGCTTTCTTT
TRBJ2-5 | many | TRBV4-3 | TRBD2 | CASSQSHPRSGTETQYF | TGCGCCAGCAGCCAAAGCCACCCCAGAAGCGGGACGGAGACCCAGTACTTC
TRBJ2-1 | many | TRBV30 | TRBD2 | CAWSVPGTSGRNEQFF | TGTGCCTGGAGTGTACCTGGGACTAGCGGGCGCAATGAGCAGTTCTTC
TRBJ2-1 | many | TRBV28 | TRBD1 | CASRRDRGPYNEQFF | TGTGCCAGCAGGCGCGACAGGGGACCCTACAATGAGCAGTTCTTC
TRBJ2-1 | many | TRBV4-1 | TRBD2 | CASSQARLLAGIYNEQFF | TGCGCCAGCAGCCAAGCACGACTTCTAGCGGGGATTTACAATGAGCAGTTCTTC
TRBJ1-1 | many | TRBV3-1 | . | CASSHGLRAVNTEAFF | TGTGCCAGCAGCCATGGGCTCAGGGCGGTGAACACTGAAGCTTTCTTT
TRBJ1-1 | many | TRBV30 | . | CAWSMTENTEAFF | TGTGCCTGGTCAATGACAGAGAACACTGAAGCTTTCTTT
TRBJ1-1 | many | TRBV20-1 | TRBD1 | CSAGQGLLTEAFF | TGCAGTGCAGGACAGGGGTTGCTCACTGAAGCTTTCTTT
TRBJ1-2 | many | TRBV20-1 | TRBD1 | CSATAGQGNYGYTF | TGCAGTGCTACAGCCGGACAGGGGAACTATGGCTACACCTTC
TRBJ1-1 | many | TRBV28 | . | CASSLAGAVWTEAFF | TGTGCCAGCAGTTTAGCGGGGGCGGTATGGACTGAAGCTTTCTTT
TRBJ2-1 | . | TRBV21-1 | . | CASSDGFTGGWRETKHNEQFF | TGTGCCAGCAGCGACGGGTTTACTGGGGGGTGGCGCGAGACTAAACACAATGAGCAGTTCTTC
TRBJ2-7 | many | TRBV6-2/TRBV6-3 | . | CASSYSSYEQYF | TGTGCCAGCAGTTATTCCTCCTACGAGCAGTACTTC
TRBJ2-3 | many | TRBV12-3/TRBV12-4 | . | CASSFRRSTTDTQYF | TGTGCCAGCAGTTTTCGGCGGAGCACCACAGATACGCAGTATTTT
TRBJ2-7 | many | TRBV4-3 | . | CASSQGVKGAAYEQYF | TGCGCCAGCAGCCAAGGTGTAAAAGGGGCGGCCTACGAGCAGTACTTC
TRBJ2-7 | many | TRBV18 | TRBD1 | CASTLYRDRTYEQYF | TGTGCCAGCACCCTGTACCGGGACAGGACCTACGAGCAGTACTTC
TRBJ2-7 | . | TRBV20-1 | . | CSASHPRGPGEQYF | TGCAGTGCTAGCCATCCTCGGGGGCCAGGCGAGCAGTACTTC
TRBJ1-4 | many | TRBV4-1 | TRBD1 | CASSLGQGDEKLFF | TGCGCCAGCAGCTTGGGACAGGGGGATGAAAAACTGTTTTTT
TRBJ2-7 | many | TRBV27 | . | CASSLNSQPYEQYF | TGTGCCAGCAGTTTAAACAGTCAGCCCTACGAGCAGTACTTC
TRBJ2-1 | many | TRBV29-1 | . | CSVVSAGSSYNEQFF | TGCAGCGTTGTCTCCGCAGGGAGCTCCTACAATGAGCAGTTCTTC
TRBJ2-2 | . | TRBV9 | TRBD1 | CASSPHTGGAPGELFF | TGTGCCAGCAGCCCTCACACAGGGGGCGCCCCCGGGGAGCTGTTTTTT
TRBJ2-3 | many | TRBV10-3 | TRBD2 | CAISEYDSGSTDTQYF | TGTGCCATCAGTGAGTATGATAGCGGGAGCACAGATACGCAGTATTTT
TRBJ2-1 | . | TRBV12-3/TRBV12-4 | TRBD1 | CASRIQGERSYNEQFF | TGTGCCAGCAGGATACAGGGGGAGAGGTCCTACAATGAGCAGTTCTTC
TRBJ2-1 | many | TRBV6-2/TRBV6-3 | TRBD2 | CASSPSPIAGGKNEQFF | TGTGCCAGCAGCCCTTCTCCGATTGCGGGAGGGAAGAATGAGCAGTTCTTC
TRBJ2-2 | many | TRBV29-1 | . | CSVWGPTGELFF | TGCAGCGTTTGGGGGCCAACCGGGGAGCTGTTTTTT
TRBJ2-1 | few | TRBV15 | TRBD2 | CATSPSLLAASPFF | TGTGCCACCAGCCCGAGTCTCCTAGCGGCGTCTCCGTTCTTC
TRBJ1-2 | many | TRBV27 | TRBD1 | CASSPRDRRYYGYTF | TGTGCCAGCAGTCCCAGGGACAGGCGGTACTATGGCTACACCTTC
TRBJ2-5 | many | TRBV12-3/TRBV12-4 | TRBD2 | CASRHSGSQETQYF | TGTGCCAGCAGACATAGCGGGAGCCAGGAGACCCAGTACTTC
TRBJ2-1 | medium-sized | TRBV7-6 | . | CASSRRSADNEQFF | TGTGCCAGCAGCCGTCGATCGGCCGACAATGAGCAGTTCTTC
TRBJ2-5 | many | TRBV6-1 | TRBD2 | CASTRVAGETQYF | TGTGCCAGCACACGGGTAGCGGGGGAGACCCAGTACTTC
TRBJ1-2 | few | TRBV6-5 | . | CASSYSRAVNYGYTF | TGTGCCAGCAGTTACTCGAGGGCGGTCAACTATGGCTACACCTTC